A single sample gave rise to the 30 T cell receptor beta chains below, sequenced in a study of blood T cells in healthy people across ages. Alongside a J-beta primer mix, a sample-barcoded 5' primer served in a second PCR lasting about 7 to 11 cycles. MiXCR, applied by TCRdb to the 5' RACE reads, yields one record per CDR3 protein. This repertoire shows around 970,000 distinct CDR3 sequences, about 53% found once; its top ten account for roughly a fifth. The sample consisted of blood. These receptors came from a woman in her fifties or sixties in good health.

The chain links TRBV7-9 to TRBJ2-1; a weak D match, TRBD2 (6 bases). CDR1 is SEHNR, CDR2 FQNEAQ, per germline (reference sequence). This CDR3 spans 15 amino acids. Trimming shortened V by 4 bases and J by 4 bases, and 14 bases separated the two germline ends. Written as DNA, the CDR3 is TGTGCCAGCAGCTGGGGGGAGACCGCTTACAATGAGCAGTTCTTC. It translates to CASSWGETAYNEQFF. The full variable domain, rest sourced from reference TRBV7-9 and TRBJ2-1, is DTGVSQNPRHKITKRGQNVTFRCDPISEHNRLYWYRQTLGQGPEFLTYFQNEAQLEKSRLLSDRFSAERPKGSFSTLEIQRTEQGDSAMYLCASSWGETAYNEQFFGPGTRLTVL.

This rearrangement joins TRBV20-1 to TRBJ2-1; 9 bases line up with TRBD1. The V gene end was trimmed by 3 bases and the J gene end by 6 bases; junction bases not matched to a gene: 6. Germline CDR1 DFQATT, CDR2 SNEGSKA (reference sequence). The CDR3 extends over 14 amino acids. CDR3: CSASVGTGINEQFF. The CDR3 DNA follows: TGCAGTGCTAGTGTCGGGACAGGGATCAATGAGCAGTTCTTC.

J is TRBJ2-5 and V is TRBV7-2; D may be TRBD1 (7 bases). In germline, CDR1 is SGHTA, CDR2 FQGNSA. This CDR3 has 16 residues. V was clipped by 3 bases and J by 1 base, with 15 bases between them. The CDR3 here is CASSFWAGGPQETQYF. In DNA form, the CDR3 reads TGTGCCAGCAGCTTTTGGGCAGGGGGGCCCCAAGAGACCCAGTACTTC.

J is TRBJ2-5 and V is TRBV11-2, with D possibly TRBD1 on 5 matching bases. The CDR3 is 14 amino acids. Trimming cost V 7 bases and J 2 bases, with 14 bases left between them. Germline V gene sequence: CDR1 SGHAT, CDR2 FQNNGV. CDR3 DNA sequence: TGTGCCAGCACCTTGAGACAGAGACAAGAGACCCAGTACTTC. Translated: CASTLRQRQETQYF.

The chain's CDR3 is CASSRDGVGTDTQYF. Written as DNA, the CDR3 is TGTGCCAGCAGCCGAGATGGCGTGGGCACAGATACGCAGTATTTT. V is TRBV14 and J is TRBJ2-3; D is uncertain. Germline assignment: CDR1 SGHDN and CDR2 FVKESK. The CDR3 runs to 15 residues. The ends were cut back, 4 bases at V and 1 base at J, with 12 bases in the middle.

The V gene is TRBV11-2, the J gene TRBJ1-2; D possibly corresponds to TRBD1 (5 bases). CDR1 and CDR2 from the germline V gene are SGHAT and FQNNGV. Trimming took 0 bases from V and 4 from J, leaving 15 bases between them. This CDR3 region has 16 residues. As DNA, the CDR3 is TGTGCCAGCAGCTTAGATCCGCAGGGAGGGAGCTATGGCTACACCTTC. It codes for CASSLDPQGGSYGYTF.

CDR3 in amino acids: CASATEKNEQYF. As DNA, the CDR3 is TGTGCCAGCGCCACTGAAAAAAACGAGCAGTACTTC. The chain combines TRBV7-9 with TRBJ2-7; D gene uncertain. This CDR3 is built from 12 residues. The V end lost 8 bases, the J end lost 5 bases, and 13 bases lay between the germline ends. Germline lookup yields CDR1 SEHNR and CDR2 FQNEAQ (reference sequence). Combining the CDR3 with reference TRBV7-9 and TRBJ2-7 gives the whole variable domain DTGVSQNPRHKITKRGQNVTFRCDPISEHNRLYWYRQTLGQGPEFLTYFQNEAQLEKSRLLSDRFSAERPKGSFSTLEIQRTEQGDSAMYLCASATEKNEQYFGPGTRLTVT.

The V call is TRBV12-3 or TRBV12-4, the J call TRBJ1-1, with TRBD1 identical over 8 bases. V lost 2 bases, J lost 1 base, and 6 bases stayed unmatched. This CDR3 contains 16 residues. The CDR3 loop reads CASSLLTGTGNTEAFF. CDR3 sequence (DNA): TGTGCCAGCAGTTTACTAACCGGGACAGGGAACACTGAAGCTTTCTTT.

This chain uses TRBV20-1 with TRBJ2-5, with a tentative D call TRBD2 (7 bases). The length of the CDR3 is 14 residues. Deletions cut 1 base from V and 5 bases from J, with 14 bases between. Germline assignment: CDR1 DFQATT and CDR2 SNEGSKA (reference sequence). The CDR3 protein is CSARAGGGGETQYF. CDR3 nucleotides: TGCAGTGCTAGAGCGGGGGGCGGTGGGGAGACCCAGTACTTC.

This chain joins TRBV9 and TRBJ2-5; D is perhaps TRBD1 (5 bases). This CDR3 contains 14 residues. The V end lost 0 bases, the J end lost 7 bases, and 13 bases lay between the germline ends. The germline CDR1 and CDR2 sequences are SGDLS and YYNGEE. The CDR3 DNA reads TGTGCCAGCAGCGTAGCCCCCAGGGTAGGGACCCAGTACTTC. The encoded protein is CASSVAPRVGTQYF.

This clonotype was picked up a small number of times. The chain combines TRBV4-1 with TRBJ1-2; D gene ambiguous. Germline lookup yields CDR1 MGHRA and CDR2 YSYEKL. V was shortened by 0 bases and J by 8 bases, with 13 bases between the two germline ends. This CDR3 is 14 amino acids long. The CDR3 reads CASSQDDWASGYTF. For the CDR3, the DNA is TGCGCCAGCAGCCAAGATGACTGGGCGAGCGGCTACACCTTC.

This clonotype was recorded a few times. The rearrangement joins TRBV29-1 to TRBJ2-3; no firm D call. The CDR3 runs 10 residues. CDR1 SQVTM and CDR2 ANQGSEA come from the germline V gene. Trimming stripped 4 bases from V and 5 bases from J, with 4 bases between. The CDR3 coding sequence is TGCAGCGTTGTCGAAGATACGCAGTATTTT. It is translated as CSVVEDTQYF.

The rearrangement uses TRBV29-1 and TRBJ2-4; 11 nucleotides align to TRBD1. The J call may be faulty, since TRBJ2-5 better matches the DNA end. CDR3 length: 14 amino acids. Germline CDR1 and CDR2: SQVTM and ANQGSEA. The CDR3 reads CSVVRTGGGETQYF. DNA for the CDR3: TGCAGCGTTGTGCGGACAGGGGGCGGTGAGACCCAGTACTTC.

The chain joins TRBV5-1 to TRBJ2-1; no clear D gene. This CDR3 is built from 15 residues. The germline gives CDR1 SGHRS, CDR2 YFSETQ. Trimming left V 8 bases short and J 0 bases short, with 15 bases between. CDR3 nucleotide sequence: TGCGCCAGTTCGGCCTTGCGGATCTCCTACAATGAGCAGTTCTTC. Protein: CASSALRISYNEQFF.

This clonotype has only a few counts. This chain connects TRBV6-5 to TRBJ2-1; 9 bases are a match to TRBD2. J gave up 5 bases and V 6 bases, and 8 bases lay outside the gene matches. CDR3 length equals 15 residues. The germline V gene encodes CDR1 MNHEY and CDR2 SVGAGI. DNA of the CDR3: TGTGCCAGCAGCCAGGGACTAGCTTGGAACAATGAGCAGTTCTTC. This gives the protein CASSQGLAWNNEQFF.

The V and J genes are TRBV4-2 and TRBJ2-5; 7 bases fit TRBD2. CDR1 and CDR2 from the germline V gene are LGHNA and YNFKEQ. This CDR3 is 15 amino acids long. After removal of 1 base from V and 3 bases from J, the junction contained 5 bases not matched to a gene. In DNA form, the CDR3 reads TGTGCCAGCAGCCAAGTCGCTAGCGGAGAAGAGACCCAGTACTTC. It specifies CASSQVASGEETQYF.

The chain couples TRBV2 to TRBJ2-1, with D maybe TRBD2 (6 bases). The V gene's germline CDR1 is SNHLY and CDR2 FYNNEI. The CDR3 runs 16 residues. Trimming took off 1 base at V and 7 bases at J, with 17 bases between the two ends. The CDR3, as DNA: TGTGCCAGCAGTGAAGGGTTGGCTAGCGCTTGGAATGAGCAGTTCTTC. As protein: CASSEGLASAWNEQFF.

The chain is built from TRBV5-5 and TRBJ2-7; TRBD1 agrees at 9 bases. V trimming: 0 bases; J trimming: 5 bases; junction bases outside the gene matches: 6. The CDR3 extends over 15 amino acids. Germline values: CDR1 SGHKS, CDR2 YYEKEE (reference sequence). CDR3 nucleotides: TGTGCCAGCAGCTTGGCCTGGGGACAGGGAGACGAGCAGTACTTC. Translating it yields CASSLAWGQGDEQYF.

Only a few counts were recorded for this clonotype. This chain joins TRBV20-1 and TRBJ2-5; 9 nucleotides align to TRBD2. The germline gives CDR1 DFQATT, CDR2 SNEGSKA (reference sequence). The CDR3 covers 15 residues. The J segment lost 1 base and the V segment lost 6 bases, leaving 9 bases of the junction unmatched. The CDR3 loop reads CSATIAGALQETQYF. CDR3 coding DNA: TGCAGTGCCACTATAGCGGGAGCGCTCCAAGAGACCCAGTACTTC.

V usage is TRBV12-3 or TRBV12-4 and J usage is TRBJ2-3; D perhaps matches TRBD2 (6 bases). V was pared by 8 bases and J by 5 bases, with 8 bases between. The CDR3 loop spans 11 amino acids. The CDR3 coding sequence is TGTGCCAGCGTAGCGGTAGATACGCAGTATTTT. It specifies CASVAVDTQYF.

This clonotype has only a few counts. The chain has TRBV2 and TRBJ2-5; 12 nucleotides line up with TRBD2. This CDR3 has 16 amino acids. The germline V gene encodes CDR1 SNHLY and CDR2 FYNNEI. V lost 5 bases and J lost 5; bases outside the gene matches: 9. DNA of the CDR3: TGTGCCAGCAGTTACGCTAGCGGGAGGGCCTTGGAGACCCAGTACTTC. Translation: CASSYASGRALETQYF.

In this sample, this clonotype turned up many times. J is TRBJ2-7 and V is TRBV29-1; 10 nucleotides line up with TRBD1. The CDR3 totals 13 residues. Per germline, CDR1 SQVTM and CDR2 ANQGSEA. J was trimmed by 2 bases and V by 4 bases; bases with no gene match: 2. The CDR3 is CSVAGTGAYEQYF. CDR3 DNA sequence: TGCAGCGTTGCCGGGACAGGGGCCTACGAGCAGTACTTC.

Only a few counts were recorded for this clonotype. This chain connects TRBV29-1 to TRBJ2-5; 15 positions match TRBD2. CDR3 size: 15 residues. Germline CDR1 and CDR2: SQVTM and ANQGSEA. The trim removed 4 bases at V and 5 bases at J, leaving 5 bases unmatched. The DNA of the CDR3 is TGCAGCGTTGGGGGACTAGCGGGAGGTAGGGAGACCCAGTACTTC. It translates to CSVGGLAGGRETQYF.

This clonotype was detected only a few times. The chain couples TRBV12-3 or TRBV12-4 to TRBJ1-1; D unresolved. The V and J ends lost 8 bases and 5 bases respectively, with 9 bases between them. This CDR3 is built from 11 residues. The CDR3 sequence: CASSIGTEAFF. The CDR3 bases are TGTGCCAGCTCAATCGGGACTGAAGCTTTCTTT.

The CDR3 nucleotides are TGTGCCAGCAGTTGGGGCGGGACAGGGGTTGGGACCGAGCAGTACTTC. As protein: CASSWGGTGVGTEQYF. This chain connects TRBV28 to TRBJ2-4; 10 positions agree with TRBD1. The J call may be in error: the DNA end matches TRBJ2-7 better. Germline V CDR1 and CDR2: MDHEN, SYDVKM. The CDR3 runs 16 residues.

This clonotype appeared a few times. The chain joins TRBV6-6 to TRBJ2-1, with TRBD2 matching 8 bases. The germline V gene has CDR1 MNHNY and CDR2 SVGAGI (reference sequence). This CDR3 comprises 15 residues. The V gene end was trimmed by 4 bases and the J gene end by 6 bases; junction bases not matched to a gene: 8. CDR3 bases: TGTGCCAGCAGTTCAACCGGGACTAGGGGCAATGAGCAGTTCTTC. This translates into CASSSTGTRGNEQFF.

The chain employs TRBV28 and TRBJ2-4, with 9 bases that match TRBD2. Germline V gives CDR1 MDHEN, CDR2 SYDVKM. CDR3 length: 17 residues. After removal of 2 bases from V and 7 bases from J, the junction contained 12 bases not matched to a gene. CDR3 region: CASSLGVAGVVVNIQYF. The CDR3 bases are TGTGCCAGCAGTTTAGGAGTAGCGGGAGTTGTGGTCAACATTCAGTACTTC.

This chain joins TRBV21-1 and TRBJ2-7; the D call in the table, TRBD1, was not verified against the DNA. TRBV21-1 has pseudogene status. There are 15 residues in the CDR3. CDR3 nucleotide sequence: TGTGCCGGCAGCAATCCTGGCAGGGTCACCTACGAGCAGTACTTC. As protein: CAGSNPGRVTYEQYF.

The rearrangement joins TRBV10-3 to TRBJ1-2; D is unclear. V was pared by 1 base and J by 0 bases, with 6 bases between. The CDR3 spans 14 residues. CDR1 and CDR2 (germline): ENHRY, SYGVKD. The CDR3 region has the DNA TGTGCCATCAGTGAGTTTGGGACTAACTATGGCTACACCTTC. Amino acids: CAISEFGTNYGYTF.

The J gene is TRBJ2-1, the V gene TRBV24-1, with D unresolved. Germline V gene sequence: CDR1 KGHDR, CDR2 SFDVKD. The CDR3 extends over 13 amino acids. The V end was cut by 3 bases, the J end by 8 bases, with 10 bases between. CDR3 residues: CATSDNPYHEQFF. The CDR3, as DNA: TGTGCCACCAGTGATAACCCTTACCATGAGCAGTTCTTC.